The T cell receptor (beta chain) described here comes from a study of T cell repertoires in cytomegalovirus infection. The CDR3 runs 14 residues. Trimming stripped 5 bases from V and 4 bases from J, with 12 bases between. Germline V CDR1 and CDR2: SGHVS, FQNEAQ. Each CDR3 protein gets one entry after TCRdb re-called the reads with MiXCR. The table lists hundreds of thousands of distinct CDR3 sequences, approximately 10% of them singletons. The chain uses TRBV7-8 and TRBJ1-3; D remains unclear. Specimen: PBMCs. This sequence originates from a human donor in good health (CMV status not recorded). Some clones in this sample may be carry-over from other donors' samples. DNA of the CDR3: TGTGCCAGCAGCCCCCGGGAGGGAGGAAACACCATATATTTT. This sequence encodes CASSPREGGNTIYF.